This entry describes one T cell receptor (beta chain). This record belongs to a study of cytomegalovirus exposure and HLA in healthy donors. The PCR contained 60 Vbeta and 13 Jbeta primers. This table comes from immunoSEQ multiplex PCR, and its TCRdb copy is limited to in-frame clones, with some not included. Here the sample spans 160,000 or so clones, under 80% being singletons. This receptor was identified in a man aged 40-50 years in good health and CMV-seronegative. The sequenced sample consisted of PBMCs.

This CDR3 reads CASSLQGAPGANVLTF. The CDR3 region has the DNA TGCGCCAGCAGCTTGCAGGGGGCCCCTGGGGCCAACGTCCTGACTTTC. The rearrangement joins TRBV5-1 to TRBJ2-6, with 8 bases aligning to TRBD1. CDR1 and CDR2 from the germline V gene are SGHRS and YFSETQ. This CDR3 has 16 amino acids. V shed 1 base, J shed 2 bases, and the junction held 2 bases outside the gene matches. The variable domain in full, completed from reference TRBV5-1 and TRBJ2-6, reads KAGVTQTPRYLIKTRGQQVTLSCSPISGHRSVSWYQQTPGQGLQFLFEYFSETQRNKGNFPGRFSGRQFSNSRSEMNVSTLELGDSALYLCASSLQGAPGANVLTFGAGSRLTVL.